The entry below gives a single T cell receptor beta chain sequence along with its context. Its matching antigen is unknown. Measured with immunoSEQ multiplex PCR; TCRdb has only the in-frame clones, and not every one. The sample lists around 140,000 clones; roughly 90% were seen once. V was shortened by 2 bases and J by 0 bases, with 5 bases between the two germline ends. Germline V lookup: CDR1 WSHSY, CDR2 SAAADI. This CDR3 contains 14 residues. This entry belongs to a study of T cell responses to AZD1222 COVID-19 vaccine. Study in general: Second-dose recipients at about 4 or about 12 weeks were treated as one pooled group.

Study-wide points: Among the donors, most were white British and more were female, and clonal diversity was possibly underestimated. Of spike-specific TCRs, nearly half reportedly target regions left unmutated in variants. Spike as a whole was targeted by vaccine-associated CD4 TCRs, dominant at 160-218 and 743-854.

The chain uses TRBV10-2 and TRBJ2-4; D gene unclear. The TCR originated in an adult in good health. The source material was peripheral blood, sampled on day 0 of AZD1222 vaccination. The CDR3 DNA follows: TGCGCCAGCAGTGAGCGGCTAGCCAAAAACATTCAGTACTTC. Translation: CASSERLAKNIQYF.